This TCR beta chain was recovered during a study of blood T cell repertoires in COVID-19. Only in-frame clones appear in the TCRdb table, and some are missing; sequencing was by immunoSEQ multiplex PCR. The sample lists 450,000 or so clones, 80% to 90% occurring once. CDR1 and CDR2 (germline): SNHLY, FYNNEI. V shed 6 bases, J shed 8 bases, and the junction held 4 bases outside the gene matches. The CDR3 is 12 residues long. This clone was detected many times. The rearrangement uses TRBV2 and TRBJ1-2, with TRBD1 matching over 9 bases. The sample comprised peripheral blood. This clonotype was sampled from a man between 18 and 35 years old with COVID-19, enrolled during active disease. The CDR3 nucleotides read TGTGCCAGCAGAGGGACAGGGCAAGGCTACACCTTC. It codes for CASRGTGQGYTF.